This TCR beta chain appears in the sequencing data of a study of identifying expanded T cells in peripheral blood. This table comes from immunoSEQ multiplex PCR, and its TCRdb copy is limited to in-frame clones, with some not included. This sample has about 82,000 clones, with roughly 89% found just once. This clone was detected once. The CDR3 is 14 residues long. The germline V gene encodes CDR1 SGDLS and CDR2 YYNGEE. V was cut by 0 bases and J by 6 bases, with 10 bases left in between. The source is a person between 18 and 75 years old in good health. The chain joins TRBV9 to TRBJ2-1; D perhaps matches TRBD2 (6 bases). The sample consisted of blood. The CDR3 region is CASSVVGGRNEQFF. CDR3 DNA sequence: TGTGCCAGCAGCGTAGTTGGAGGGCGCAATGAGCAGTTCTTC.